Here is one TCR beta chain with its context. The antigen is not known. Profiled with immunoSEQ multiplex PCR; TCRdb holds only in-frame clones, not every one. The sample consists of roughly 44,000 clones, over 90% of them appearing once. The record originates from a study of T cells in tuberculosis. Study background: IGRA-negative adolescents, IGRA-positive adolescents with latent tuberculosis and adults with active tuberculosis formed this South African cohort. General study results and limits: Active tuberculosis alpha repertoires lay closer to GMM-specific TCRs than controls'.

After removal of 7 bases from V and 8 bases from J, the junction contained 4 bases not matched to a gene. Germline V lookup: CDR1 SNHLY, CDR2 FYNNEI. This CDR3 has 12 amino acids. This receptor was identified in a donor aged 10-29 years with latent tuberculosis or without tuberculosis infection. The material sequenced was PBMCs. The V gene is TRBV2, the J gene TRBJ2-1; 8 bases agree with TRBD1. CDR3 in DNA: TGTGCCAGCAATGCAGGGGGCTATGAGCAGTTCTTC. Translated, it gives CASNAGGYEQFF. The full variable domain, completed using reference TRBV2 and TRBJ2-1, is EPEVTQTPSHQVTQMGQEVILRCVPISNHLYFYWYRQILGQKVEFLVSFYNNEISEKSEIFDDQFSVERPDGSNFTLKIRSTKLEDSAMYFCASNAGGYEQFFGPGTRLTVL.